This T cell receptor beta chain was obtained from a study of blood T cell repertoires in COVID-19. The CDR3 is 18 amino acids. V shed 3 bases, J shed 3 bases, and the junction held 16 bases outside the gene matches. Some clones are missing from TCRdb's copy, which holds only in-frame ones; the method was immunoSEQ multiplex PCR. The sample consists of a few hundred thousand clones, 80% to 90% of them appearing once. V usage is TRBV23-1 and J usage is TRBJ1-2; 7 bases fit TRBD1. TRBV23-1 is marked as an open reading frame, function uncertain. This sequence was found in a man younger than 40 who had recovered from COVID-19. The specimen sequenced was PBMCs or T cells enriched from blood (not recorded which). CDR3 region: CASSHSSPRRQGYYGYTF. CDR3 nucleotide sequence: TGCGCCAGCAGTCACTCCTCCCCCCGTAGACAGGGATACTATGGCTACACCTTC.